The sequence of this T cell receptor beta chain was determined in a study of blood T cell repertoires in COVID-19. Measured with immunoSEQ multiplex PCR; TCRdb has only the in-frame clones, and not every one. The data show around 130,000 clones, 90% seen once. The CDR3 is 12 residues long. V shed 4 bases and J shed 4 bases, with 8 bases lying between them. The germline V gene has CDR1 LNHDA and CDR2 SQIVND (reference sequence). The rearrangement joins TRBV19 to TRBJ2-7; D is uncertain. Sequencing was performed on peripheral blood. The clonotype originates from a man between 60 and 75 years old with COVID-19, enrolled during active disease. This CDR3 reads CASSSNLYEQYF. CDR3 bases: TGTGCCAGTAGTAGTAATTTGTACGAGCAGTACTTC.